The 20 T cell receptor beta chains given below trace back to one sample, sequenced in a study of T cell responses to AZD1222 COVID-19 vaccine. TCRdb's table, derived via immunoSEQ multiplex PCR, lists solely in-frame clones and lacks some. The sample has about 90,000 clones, approximately 88% seen once; the top ten hold about 6%. The sample was peripheral blood, taken on day 0 of AZD1222 vaccination. Source of these receptors: an adult in good health.

The chain is built from TRBV7-2 and TRBJ2-1, with 10 bases identical to TRBD1. The V gene's germline CDR1 is SGHTA and CDR2 FQGNSA. The CDR3 consists of 13 residues. V was pared by 8 bases and J by 9 bases, with 7 bases of the junction left unmatched. The CDR3 coding sequence is TGTGCCAGCGGAAGACAGGGGGCTGGTGAGCAGTTCTTC. This encodes CASGRQGAGEQFF.

The chain links TRBV5-6 to TRBJ1-3; D is ambiguous. With 0 bases removed from V and 1 base from J, the gap between germline ends came to 8 bases. Per the germline V gene, CDR1 is SGHDT and CDR2 is YYEEEE. The CDR3 is made up of 15 amino acids. CDR3 sequence reads: CASSLVVGSGNTIYF. The CDR3 DNA follows: TGTGCCAGCAGCTTGGTGGTAGGATCTGGAAACACCATATATTTT.

V and J are TRBV18 and TRBJ2-5, with D unclear. Germline CDR1 is KGHSH and CDR2 is LQKENI. With 4 bases removed from V and 4 bases from J, the gap between germline ends came to 16 bases. The CDR3 has 15 amino acids. CDR3 bases: TGTGCCAGCTCACGCGGAATTGACCCTGGAGAGACCCAGTACTTC. This codes for CASSRGIDPGETQYF.

The V call is TRBV29-1, the J call TRBJ2-7; possibly TRBD1 or TRBD2 for D (6 bases each). The CDR3 is made up of 13 amino acids. The ends were cut back, 5 bases at V and 5 bases at J, with 16 bases in the middle. The germline V gene encodes CDR1 SQVTM and CDR2 ANQGSEA. CDR3 bases: TGCAGCGTTCCTCCCGGGGGCCACAACGAGCAGTACTTC. Its protein product is CSVPPGGHNEQYF.

The chain uses TRBV19 and TRBJ1-1, with D possibly being TRBD1 (6 bases). The CDR3 has 15 amino acids. Germline V gene data show CDR1 as LNHDA and CDR2 as SQIVND (reference sequence). Deletions cut 5 bases from V and 1 base from J, with 14 bases between. CDR3 in amino acids: CASSPRTARNTEAFF. CDR3 bases: TGTGCCAGTAGTCCCAGGACAGCCCGGAACACTGAAGCTTTCTTT.

The chain combines TRBV28 with TRBJ1-3; 8 bases fit TRBD1. Trimming at V came to 8 bases and at J to 4 bases, leaving 4 bases not matched to a gene. CDR1 MDHEN and CDR2 SYDVKM come from the germline V gene. The CDR3 has 13 amino acids. The CDR3 sequence is CASLTGAGNTIYF. CDR3 bases: TGTGCCAGCCTGACAGGGGCCGGAAACACCATATATTTT.

The chain is built from TRBV30 and TRBJ1-3; the D is unclear. Trimming pared 3 bases from V and 4 bases from J, leaving 19 bases between. Germline values: CDR1 GTSNPN, CDR2 SVGIG (reference sequence). This CDR3 region has 16 residues. This CDR3 reads CAWSPFRTPLGNTIYF. In nucleotides, the CDR3 is TGTGCCTGGAGCCCCTTTCGTACACCACTGGGAAACACCATATATTTT.

V usage is TRBV18 and J usage is TRBJ2-4; 13 nucleotides agree with TRBD2. The V segment lost 1 base and the J segment 7 bases; nucleotides outside the gene matches: 7. Germline CDR1 reads KGHSH; CDR2 reads LQKENI. This CDR3 comprises 17 residues. CDR3 loop: CASSPLLAGGHKNIQYF. The DNA for the CDR3 is TGTGCCAGCTCACCACTACTAGCGGGAGGGCATAAGAACATTCAGTACTTC.

The genes are TRBV19 and TRBJ1-5, with D unresolved. The V end lost 9 bases, the J end lost 4 bases, and 16 bases lay between the germline ends. Germline V CDR1 and CDR2: LNHDA, SQIVND (reference sequence). The CDR3 spans 14 residues. The CDR3 reads CASRQQSYNQPQHF. In DNA, the CDR3 is TGTGCCAGCCGTCAGCAATCTTATAATCAGCCCCAGCATTTT.

This clone is a singleton in its sample. A read error may account for a junction end that differs from germline. This chain links TRBV7-7 with TRBJ1-4; TRBD1 matches 9 bases. Per germline, CDR1 SSHAT and CDR2 FNYEAQ (reference sequence). This CDR3 has 15 residues. The CDR3 DNA is TGTGCTAGCAGCGTAGGGACAGGGACTAATGAAAAACTGTTTTTT. Translated: CASSVGTGTNEKLFF. Full variable domain (remainder filled in from reference TRBV7-7 and TRBJ1-4): GAGVSQSPRYKVTKRGQDVTLRCDPISSHATLYWYQQALGQGPEFLTYFNYEAQPDKSGLPSDRFSAERPEGSISTLTIQRTEQRDSAMYRCASSVGTGTNEKLFFGSGTQLSVL.

The chain couples TRBV7-3 to TRBJ1-1; no reliable D call. There are 13 residues in the CDR3. CDR1 SGHTA and CDR2 FQGTGA come from the germline V gene. V was cut by 5 bases and J by 0 bases, with 7 bases left in between. CDR3 region: CASSLTVNTEAFF. The CDR3 bases are TGTGCCAGCAGCCTGACTGTGAACACTGAAGCTTTCTTT.

This clone was recorded many times. The chain recombines TRBV28 with TRBJ1-6, with 7 positions matching TRBD1. Per germline, CDR1 MDHEN and CDR2 SYDVKM. The CDR3 sequence is 16 residues long. With V trimmed by 3 bases and J by 6 bases, 8 bases remained unmatched. The CDR3 DNA sequence: TGTGCCAGCAGTTTTCAGAGGGGGCGCGGTAATTCACCCCTCCACTTT. Protein: CASSFQRGRGNSPLHF.

The chain has TRBV4-1 and TRBJ2-3; D is possibly TRBD1 (5 bases). This CDR3 is 15 amino acids long. CDR1 and CDR2 from the germline V gene are MGHRA and YSYEKL. Trimming took off 0 bases at V and 6 bases at J, with 13 bases between the two ends. CDR3 sequence: CASSQDVRAKDTQYF. In DNA, the CDR3 is TGCGCCAGCAGCCAAGATGTCAGGGCGAAGGATACGCAGTATTTT.

This clone appeared a single time. The chain carries TRBV29-1 and TRBJ2-3; 7 bases align to TRBD2. CDR1 and CDR2 from the germline V gene are SQVTM and ANQGSEA. This CDR3 is 14 amino acids long. Trimming cost V 3 bases and J 2 bases; bases outside gene matches: 5. The CDR3 spells CSVEVLAATDTQYF. The CDR3 DNA is TGCAGCGTTGAGGTCCTAGCGGCCACAGATACGCAGTATTTT.

The chain links TRBV6-4 to TRBJ2-1; D is perhaps TRBD2 (6 bases). This CDR3 spans 13 amino acids. Germline CDR1 and CDR2: MRHNA and SNTAGT. Deletions cut 4 bases from V and 7 bases from J, with 11 bases between. CDR3 sequence: CASSAGSQNEQFF. Here the CDR3 DNA reads TGTGCCAGCAGTGCCGGGAGCCAAAATGAGCAGTTCTTC.

As for this clone: Other DNA sequences of this sample code for an identical CDR3. The chain joins TRBV5-1 to TRBJ2-3, with D possibly called TRBD1 or TRBD2 (5 bases each). The CDR3 has 14 amino acids. V was trimmed by 0 bases and J by 6 bases, leaving 11 bases between them. Looked up from germline, CDR1 is SGHRS and CDR2 is YFSETQ. CDR3 protein: CASSLAGATDTQYF. In nucleotides, the CDR3 is TGCGCCAGCAGCTTGGCCGGGGCCACCGATACGCAGTATTTT.

The chain carries TRBV28 and TRBJ2-2; D not certain. With 8 bases removed from V and 6 bases from J, the gap between germline ends came to 10 bases. Germline CDR1 and CDR2: MDHEN and SYDVKM. CDR3 length: 12 amino acids. The CDR3 nucleotides read TGTGCCAGCTATTATGGTCCCGGGGAGCTGTTTTTT. Protein sequence: CASYYGPGELFF.

This clone was observed a handful of times. The rearrangement joins TRBV18 to TRBJ2-1, with TRBD2 as a possible D gene (6 bases). The CDR3 sequence is 13 residues long. Looked up from germline, CDR1 is KGHSH and CDR2 is LQKENI. Deletions cut 8 bases from V and 6 bases from J, with 14 bases between. In nucleotides, the CDR3 is TGTGCCAGCCGTGGAGGGGAGGCCAATGAGCAGTTCTTC. Translating it yields CASRGGEANEQFF.

The chain combines TRBV11-2 with TRBJ2-7, with TRBD1 as a possible D gene (6 bases). This CDR3 comprises 16 residues. V was cut by 1 base and J by 1 base, with 14 bases left in between. Germline V lookup: CDR1 SGHAT, CDR2 FQNNGV. The DNA for the CDR3 is TGTGCCAGCAGCTTAGTTAGGGGCAGGGGTTCCTACGAGCAGTACTTC. It yields the protein CASSLVRGRGSYEQYF. The full variable domain, with the rest looked up from reference TRBV11-2 and TRBJ2-7, is EAGVAQSPRYKIIEKRQSVAFWCNPISGHATLYWYQQILGQGPKLLIQFQNNGVVDDSQLPKDRFSAERLKGVDSTLKIQPAKLEDSAVYLCASSLVRGRGSYEQYFGPGTRLTVT.

The V call is TRBV6-2 or TRBV6-3, the J call TRBJ2-4; 7 bases map to TRBD1. The CDR3 sequence is 16 residues long. J gave up 0 bases and V 4 bases, and 6 bases lay outside the gene matches. Germline V gene lookup returns CDR1 MNHEY and CDR2 SVGEGT. Here the CDR3 reads CASSSAGQVAKNIQYF. As DNA, the CDR3 is TGTGCCAGCAGTTCCGCCGGACAGGTAGCCAAAAACATTCAGTACTTC.